This TCR beta chain was recovered during a study of sequential checkpoint blockade in melanoma. Across the whole study: Arm A got nivolumab then ipilimumab; arm B the reverse, 1:1.

Treatment given: randomized to nivolumab then ipilimumab (arm A) or the reverse (arm B). Patients had received no earlier DNA-damaging chemotherapy. PBMC sorting kept live CD3+CD8+ cells without CD19 or CD56. This CDR3 has 15 amino acids. V lost 1 base and J lost 2; bases outside the gene matches: 0. Germline V lookup: CDR1 SGHTA, CDR2 FQGTGA. TCRdb keeps only in-frame clones here, not all; method: immunoSEQ multiplex PCR. This table holds under 20,000 clones, about 66% found once. Sequencing used CD8+ T cells sorted from blood (inferred from file names), obtained from a patient given nivolumab and ipilimumab in sequence. The clonotype comes from a human donor with melanoma. V gene TRBV7-3 combines with J gene TRBJ2-1; the match to TRBD1 covers 9 bases. The CDR3 sequence: CASSLRQGAYNEQFF. DNA of the CDR3: TGTGCCAGCAGCTTAAGACAGGGGGCCTACAATGAGCAGTTCTTC.